Listed below are T cell receptor beta chains from one sample, sequenced in a study of ipilimumab plus nivolumab after autologous stem cell transplantation. Assay: immunoSEQ multiplex PCR; the TCRdb copy retains only in-frame clones and omits some. Of some 87,000 clones listed, more than 80% are singletons. Sequenced here: PBMCs, sampled in a trial of ipilimumab plus nivolumab as post-transplant consolidation. Receptors originate from a male donor with diffuse large B-cell lymphoma. The CDR3 runs from the conserved cysteine through the conserved F or W. D genes are given only for firm matches. Only part of the rows carry a size: once, few, many, or a class if the clone is expanded.

d_call	clone_size	v_call	j_call	cdr3_aa	cdr3_nt
TRBD1	-	TRBV6-5	TRBJ1-2	CASSPQTGPYGYTF	TGTGCCAGCAGTCCCCAGACAGGGCCCTATGGCTACACCTTC
-	-	TRBV9	TRBJ2-7	CASSRQGEAYEQYF	TGTGCCAGCAGCAGGCAAGGGGAGGCCTACGAGCAGTACTTC
-	-	TRBV19	TRBJ1-6	CASSISGSNSPLHF	TGTGCCAGTAGTATATCAGGGAGTAATTCACCCCTCCACTTT
-	-	TRBV10-3	TRBJ2-1	CAISESMPGSSYNEQFF	TGTGCCATCAGTGAGTCTATGCCGGGGAGCTCCTACAATGAGCAGTTCTTC
-	-	TRBV6-1	TRBJ1-1	CASSHLRDTEAFF	TGTGCCAGCAGCCATCTCCGGGACACTGAAGCTTTCTTT
-	-	TRBV7-9	TRBJ2-1	CASSLATVQFF	TGTGCCAGCAGCTTAGCCACAGTGCAGTTCTTC
TRBD1	-	TRBV12-5	TRBJ2-2	CASGFGQAPGELFF	TGTGCTAGTGGTTTTGGACAGGCCCCCGGGGAGCTGTTTTTT
-	-	TRBV5-4	TRBJ1-6	CASSSSTLNSPLHF	TGTGCCAGCAGCTCTTCAACGCTCAATTCACCCCTCCACTTT
-	-	TRBV2	TRBJ1-2	CASMNSGALPAYTF	TGTGCCAGCATGAATTCCGGGGCCCTACCTGCCTACACCTTC
-	-	TRBV6-1	TRBJ1-5	CASSEAHGNQPQHF	TGTGCCAGCAGTGAAGCGCACGGGAATCAGCCCCAGCATTTT
-	-	TRBV6-5	TRBJ2-7	CASISPASYEQYF	TGTGCCAGCATCTCCCCCGCCTCCTACGAGCAGTACTTC
TRBD2	-	TRBV9	TRBJ2-7	CASSVGGGPGYEQYF	TGTGCCAGCAGCGTAGGCGGGGGGCCGGGCTACGAGCAGTACTTC
TRBD1	many	TRBV19	TRBJ2-2	CASSLGQGGVGELFF	TGTGCCAGTAGTCTAGGACAGGGGGGTGTCGGGGAGCTGTTTTTT
-	once	TRBV7-9	TRBJ2-3	CASSSRDTQYF	TGTGCCAGCAGCTCCCGAGATACGCAGTATTTT
-	-	TRBV5-4	TRBJ2-6	CASSLNPRGANVLTF	TGTGCCAGCAGCTTGAATCCCCGCGGGGCCAACGTCCTGACTTTC
TRBD1	few	TRBV7-6	TRBJ1-1	CASSEQGYTEAFF	TGTGCCAGCAGCGAACAGGGGTACACTGAAGCTTTCTTT
-	-	TRBV10-2	TRBJ1-6	CASTKDDRSYSPLHF	TGCGCCAGCACTAAGGACGACCGGTCATATTCACCCCTCCACTTT
-	-	TRBV5-4	TRBJ1-5	CASSPSGHPYSNQPQHF	TGTGCCAGCAGCCCCTCGGGACACCCATATAGCAATCAGCCCCAGCATTTT
TRBD1	-	TRBV30	TRBJ2-7	CAWSRLQGIDEQYF	TGTGCCTGGTCGCGGCTACAGGGGATCGACGAGCAGTACTTC
-	-	TRBV5-4	TRBJ1-2	CASSPDPDFYYGYTF	TGTGCCAGCAGCCCAGACCCAGATTTCTACTATGGCTACACCTTC
-	-	TRBV19	TRBJ1-2	CASSPTNSGEQGYTF	TGTGCCAGTAGTCCCACCAATTCAGGGGAGCAGGGCTACACCTTC
-	once	TRBV4-2	TRBJ2-7	CASSQVIARGSTYEQYF	TGTGCCAGCAGCCAGGTAATAGCGCGGGGCAGCACCTACGAGCAGTACTTC
-	-	TRBV5-6	TRBJ1-1	CASRARALMNTEAFF	TGTGCCAGCAGGGCTCGGGCCTTGATGAACACTGAAGCTTTCTTT
-	-	TRBV6-6	TRBJ2-5	CASSQRTRAAETQYF	TGTGCCAGTAGTCAACGGACAAGGGCGGCAGAGACCCAGTACTTC
TRBD1	few	TRBV11-1	TRBJ1-1	CASSPDRGITEAFF	TGTGCCAGCAGCCCGGACAGGGGGATAACTGAAGCTTTCTTT
-	-	TRBV2	TRBJ1-5	CASSRINQPQHF	TGTGCCAGCTCCCGAATAAATCAGCCCCAGCATTTT
-	-	TRBV2	TRBJ2-1	CASSEDGRVAKQFF	TGTGCCAGCAGTGAAGATGGACGGGTCGCTAAGCAGTTCTTC
-	few	TRBV11-2	TRBJ2-1	CASRRIADPQRNEQFF	TGTGCCAGCAGACGGATTGCGGACCCCCAGAGGAATGAGCAGTTCTTC
-	few	TRBV11-2	TRBJ2-7	CASSSAGGVTHEQYF	TGTGCCAGCAGCTCGGCCGGTGGAGTCACCCACGAGCAGTACTTC
TRBD2	-	TRBV7-2	TRBJ2-5	CASSLASGGPVVETQYF	TGTGCCAGCAGCTTAGCTAGCGGGGGCCCAGTCGTGGAGACCCAGTACTTC
-	few	TRBV6-5	TRBJ1-1	CASRRSLNTEAFF	TGTGCCAGCAGGCGCAGCTTGAACACTGAAGCTTTCTTT
-	-	TRBV21-1	TRBJ2-7	CASRATPYEQYF	TGTGCCAGCAGGGCTACTCCCTACGAGCAGTACTTC
-	-	TRBV6-6	TRBJ1-2	CASMGGSYGYTF	TGTGCCAGCATGGGGGGAAGCTATGGCTACACCTTC
-	-	TRBV15	TRBJ1-5	CATSRGLPNQPQHF	TGTGCCACCAGCAGAGGTCTACCCAATCAGCCCCAGCATTTT
-	-	TRBV2	TRBJ1-1	CASTLGGAILNTEAFF	TGTGCCAGCACCCTCGGGGGGGCAATACTGAACACTGAAGCTTTCTTT
TRBD1	once	TRBV27	TRBJ2-5	CASRPGARGPEGLQETQYF	TGTGCCAGCAGGCCAGGGGCCAGGGGGCCCGAGGGCTTACAAGAGACCCAGTACTTC
-	-	TRBV19	TRBJ1-6	CASSTPMGGNSPLHF	TGTGCCAGTAGTACCCCTATGGGAGGGAATTCACCCCTCCACTTT
TRBD1	-	TRBV15	TRBJ2-1	CATGRRDRDYNEQFF	TGTGCCACGGGCAGGCGGGACAGGGACTACAATGAGCAGTTCTTC
-	-	TRBV10-3	TRBJ2-7	CAISSSSYEQYF	TGTGCCATCTCCAGCTCCTCCTACGAGCAGTACTTC
TRBD2	-	TRBV5-1	TRBJ2-5	CASSLSGGVQETQYF	TGCGCCAGCAGCTTGAGCGGGGGGGTTCAGGAGACCCAGTACTTC
-	once	TRBV5-1	TRBJ2-1	CASSLEQPHNEQFF	TGCGCCAGCAGCTTGGAGCAGCCCCACAATGAGCAGTTCTTC